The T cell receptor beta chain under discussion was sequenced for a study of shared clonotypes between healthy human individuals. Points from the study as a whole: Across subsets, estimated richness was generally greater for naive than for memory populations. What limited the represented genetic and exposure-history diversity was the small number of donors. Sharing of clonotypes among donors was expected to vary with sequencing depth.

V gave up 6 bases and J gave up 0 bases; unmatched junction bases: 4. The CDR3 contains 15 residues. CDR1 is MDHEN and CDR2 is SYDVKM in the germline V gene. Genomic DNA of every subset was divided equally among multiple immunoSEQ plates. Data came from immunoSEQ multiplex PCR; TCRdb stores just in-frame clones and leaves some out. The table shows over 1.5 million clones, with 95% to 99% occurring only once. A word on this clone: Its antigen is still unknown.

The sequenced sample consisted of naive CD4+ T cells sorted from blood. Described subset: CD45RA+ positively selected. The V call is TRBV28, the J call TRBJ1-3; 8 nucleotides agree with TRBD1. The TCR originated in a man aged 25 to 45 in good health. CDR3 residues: CASRTGASSGNTIYF. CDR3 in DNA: TGTGCCAGCAGGACAGGGGCCAGCTCTGGAAACACCATATATTTT.